These 11 T cell receptor beta chains originate from one sample sequenced in a study of T cell responses to AZD1222 COVID-19 vaccine (dated by TCRdb to the early 2020s). The intended sense of this specimen's time point label: about 28 days (+/-7) after the second vaccine dose. This specimen's treatment or condition label, interpreted: meningococcal conjugate vaccine given as trial control. The library was built by means of the immunoSEQ multiplex PCR assay. TCRdb stores this immuneACCESS table with in-frame sequences only. Part of the clones is absent; in the studies checked, under half of the shortfall reflects unresolved V genes, and no reason is known for the rest. The sample includes fewer than 200,000 clones, with around 89% observed a single time. The leading ten clones occupy more than 3.5% of the sample. The sample was peripheral blood, taken 28 days after the second dose of the MenACWY control vaccine. These receptors originate from an adult who received the MenACWY meningococcal vaccine as a control.

This clone was counted a single time. The chain carries TRBV6-2 or TRBV6-3 and TRBJ2-3; 10 nucleotides agree with TRBD2. V lost 6 bases and J lost 1; bases outside the gene matches: 4. The CDR3 loop spans 15 amino acids. CDR1 MNHEY and CDR2 SVGEGT come from the germline V gene. CDR3 amino acids: CASSPGLARTDTQYF. In DNA, the CDR3 is TGTGCCAGCAGCCCGGGACTAGCGCGCACAGATACGCAGTATTTT.

This chain links TRBV13 with TRBJ2-5, with D uncertain. V lost 1 base and J lost 6, with 3 bases in between. Germline CDR1 PRHDT, CDR2 FYEKMQ (reference sequence). This CDR3 has 11 amino acids. In DNA, the CDR3 is TGTGCCAGCAGCTTAGAACAGACCCAGTACTTC. Its protein is CASSLEQTQYF.

This rearrangement joins TRBV4-2 to TRBJ2-7, with 8 bases matching TRBD2. With V trimmed by 4 bases and J by 3 bases, 11 bases remained unmatched. Per the germline V gene, CDR1 is LGHNA and CDR2 is YNFKEQ. This CDR3 contains 16 residues. The CDR3 spells CASSRSRAGADYEQYF. Here the CDR3 DNA reads TGTGCCAGCAGCCGATCCCGAGCGGGGGCTGACTACGAGCAGTACTTC.

This rearrangement joins TRBV5-1 to TRBJ2-1; 10 nucleotides match TRBD2. The CDR3 contains 14 residues. Trimming took 3 bases from V and 8 from J; bases not matched to a gene: 5. Per germline, CDR1 SGHRS and CDR2 YFSETQ. DNA for the CDR3: TGCGCCAGCAGCTCGCTAGCGGGAGTGGATGAGCAGTTCTTC. It translates to CASSSLAGVDEQFF. Filled out from reference TRBV5-1 and TRBJ2-1, the complete variable domain reads KAGVTQTPRYLIKTRGQQVTLSCSPISGHRSVSWYQQTPGQGLQFLFEYFSETQRNKGNFPGRFSGRQFSNSRSEMNVSTLELGDSALYLCASSSLAGVDEQFFGPGTRLTVL.

This sequence joins TRBV4-3 and TRBJ1-2; 12 bases are shared with TRBD1. Per the germline V gene, CDR1 is LGHNA and CDR2 is YSLEER. The CDR3 spans 16 residues. The V and J ends lost 0 bases and 7 bases, in that order; junction bases with no gene match: 6. The CDR3 nucleotides read TGCGCCAGCAGCCAAGATATTTGGGGACAGGGGGCTGGCTACACCTTC. It codes for CASSQDIWGQGAGYTF.

V gene TRBV7-3 combines with J gene TRBJ2-5; D is possibly TRBD2 (6 bases). Germline V CDR1 and CDR2: SGHTA, FQGTGA. Between the trimmed V and J ends, which lost 4 bases and 3 bases, there was a span of 15 bases. The CDR3 consists of 15 residues. CDR3 loop: CASSSGGGGEETQYF. CDR3 coding DNA: TGTGCCAGCAGCTCCGGTGGAGGCGGGGAAGAGACCCAGTACTTC.

The chain is built from TRBV28 and TRBJ2-3; 9 bases fit TRBD1. The germline V gene has CDR1 MDHEN and CDR2 SYDVKM. The CDR3 runs to 15 residues. J was trimmed by 6 bases and V by 4 bases; bases with no gene match: 8. The CDR3 protein is CASSSYRGQGDTQYF. The CDR3, as DNA: TGTGCCAGCAGTTCCTACAGGGGGCAGGGTGATACGCAGTATTTT.

The V call is TRBV18, the J call TRBJ2-1; a possible D gene is TRBD1 (6 bases). This CDR3 is 15 amino acids long. Germline assignment: CDR1 KGHSH and CDR2 LQKENI. V lost 4 bases and J 7 bases, leaving 17 bases between the germline ends. The CDR3 region has the DNA TGTGCCAGCTCACGATCCGGGACCAGGGGTAATGAGCAGTTCTTC. This codes for CASSRSGTRGNEQFF.

The V call is TRBV18, the J call TRBJ1-1; D ambiguous. Per germline, CDR1 KGHSH and CDR2 LQKENI. V was trimmed by 3 bases and J by 0 bases, leaving 11 bases between them. The CDR3 covers 15 residues. The CDR3 DNA reads TGTGCCAGCTCACCTTCCCAAGCTCTGAACACTGAAGCTTTCTTT. This sequence encodes CASSPSQALNTEAFF.

The genes are TRBV30 and TRBJ1-2; the D gene is possibly TRBD1 (6 bases). This CDR3 is built from 11 residues. The germline gives CDR1 GTSNPN, CDR2 SVGIG (reference sequence). Trimming removed 2 bases at V and 10 bases at J, with 11 bases between. CDR3 region: CAWSPGVDYTF. The CDR3 DNA sequence: TGTGCCTGGAGTCCAGGGGTGGACTACACCTTC.

The gene calls are TRBV28 and TRBJ1-2; 8 bases are shared with TRBD1. Germline CDR1 reads MDHEN; CDR2 reads SYDVKM. CDR3 size: 13 residues. J gave up 4 bases and V 4 bases, and 2 bases lay outside the gene matches. DNA of the CDR3: TGTGCCAGCAGTTCACAGGGGGGCTATGGCTACACCTTC. Translating it yields CASSSQGGYGYTF.